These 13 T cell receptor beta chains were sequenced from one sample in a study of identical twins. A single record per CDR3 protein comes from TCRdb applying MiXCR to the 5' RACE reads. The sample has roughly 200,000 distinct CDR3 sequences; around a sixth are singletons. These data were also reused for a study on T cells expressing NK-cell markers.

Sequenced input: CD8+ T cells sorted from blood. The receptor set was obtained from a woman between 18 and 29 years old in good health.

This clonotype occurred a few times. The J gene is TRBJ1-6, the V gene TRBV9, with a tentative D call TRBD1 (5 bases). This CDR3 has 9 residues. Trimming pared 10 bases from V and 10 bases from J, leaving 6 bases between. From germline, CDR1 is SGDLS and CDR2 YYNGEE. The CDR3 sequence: CAGGSPLHF. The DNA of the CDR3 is TGTGCCGGGGGGTCACCCCTCCACTTT.

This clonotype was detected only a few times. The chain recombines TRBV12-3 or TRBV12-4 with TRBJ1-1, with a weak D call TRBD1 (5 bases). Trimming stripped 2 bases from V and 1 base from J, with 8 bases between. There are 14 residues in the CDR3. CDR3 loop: CASSLTGGNTEAFF. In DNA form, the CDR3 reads TGTGCCAGCAGTTTAACAGGCGGGAACACTGAAGCTTTCTTT.

As DNA, the CDR3 is TGTGCCAGCCGATATGACAGTCGCTACGAGCAGTACTTC. This translates into CASRYDSRYEQYF. This rearrangement joins TRBV12-3 or TRBV12-4 to TRBJ2-7, with D perhaps matching TRBD1 (5 bases). V was trimmed by 8 bases and J by 3 bases, leaving 14 bases between them. The CDR3 consists of 13 residues.

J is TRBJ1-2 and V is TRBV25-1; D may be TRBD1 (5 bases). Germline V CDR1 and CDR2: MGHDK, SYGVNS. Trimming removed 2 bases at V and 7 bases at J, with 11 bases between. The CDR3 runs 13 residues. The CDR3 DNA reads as TGTGCCAGCAGTGAAGGACATGGCCCTGGCTACACCTTC. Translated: CASSEGHGPGYTF.

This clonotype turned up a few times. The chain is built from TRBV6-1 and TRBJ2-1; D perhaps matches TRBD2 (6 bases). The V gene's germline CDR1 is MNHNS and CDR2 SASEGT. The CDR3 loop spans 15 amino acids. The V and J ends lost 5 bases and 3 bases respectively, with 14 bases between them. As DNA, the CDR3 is TGTGCCAGCAGTCAGGTGGGAGGAGGCTACAATGAGCAGTTCTTC. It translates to CASSQVGGGYNEQFF.

CDR3 sequence reads: CSVDTGSSGANVLTF. Written as DNA, the CDR3 is TGCAGCGTTGACACAGGAAGCTCTGGGGCCAACGTCCTGACTTTC. The V gene is TRBV29-1, the J gene TRBJ2-6; the D gene is possibly TRBD1 (5 bases). V was pared by 3 bases and J by 0 bases, with 9 bases between. This CDR3 is built from 15 residues. Germline lookup yields CDR1 SQVTM and CDR2 ANQGSEA.

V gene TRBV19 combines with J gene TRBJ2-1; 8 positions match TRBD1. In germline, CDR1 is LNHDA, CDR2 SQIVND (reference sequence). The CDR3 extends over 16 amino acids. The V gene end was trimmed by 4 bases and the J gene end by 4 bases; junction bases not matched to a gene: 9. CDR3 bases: TGTGCCAGTAGTAATCACCAGGGGGCCCCGTACAATGAGCAGTTCTTC. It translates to CASSNHQGAPYNEQFF.

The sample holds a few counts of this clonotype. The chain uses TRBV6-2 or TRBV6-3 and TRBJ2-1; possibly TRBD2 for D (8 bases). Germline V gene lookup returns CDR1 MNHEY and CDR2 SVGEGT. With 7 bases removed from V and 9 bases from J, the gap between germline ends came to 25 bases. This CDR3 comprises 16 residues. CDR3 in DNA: TGTGCCAGCAACCACCCCTGGGTAGCGGGACAGAGTGAGCAGTTCTTC. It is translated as CASNHPWVAGQSEQFF.

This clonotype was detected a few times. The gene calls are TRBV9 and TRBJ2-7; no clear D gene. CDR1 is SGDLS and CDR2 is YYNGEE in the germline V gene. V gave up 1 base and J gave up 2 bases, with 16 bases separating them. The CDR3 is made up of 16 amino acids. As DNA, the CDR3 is TGTGCCAGCAGCGTATCGATGACCGGGTCACCCTACGAGCAGTACTTC. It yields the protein CASSVSMTGSPYEQYF.

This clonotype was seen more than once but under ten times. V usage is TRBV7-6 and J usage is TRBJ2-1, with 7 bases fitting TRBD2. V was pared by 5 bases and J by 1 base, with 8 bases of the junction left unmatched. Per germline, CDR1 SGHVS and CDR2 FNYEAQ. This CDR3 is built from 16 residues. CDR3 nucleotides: TGTGCCAGCAGCCTCCTAGCGGAGGGGTCCTACAATGAGCAGTTCTTC. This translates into CASSLLAEGSYNEQFF.

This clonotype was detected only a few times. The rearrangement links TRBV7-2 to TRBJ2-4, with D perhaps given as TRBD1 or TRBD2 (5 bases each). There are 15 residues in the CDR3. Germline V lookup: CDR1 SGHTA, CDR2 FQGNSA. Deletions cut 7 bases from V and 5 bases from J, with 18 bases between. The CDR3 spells CASIPLGTIENIQYF. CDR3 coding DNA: TGTGCCAGCATCCCCTTGGGGACGATAGAAAACATTCAGTACTTC.

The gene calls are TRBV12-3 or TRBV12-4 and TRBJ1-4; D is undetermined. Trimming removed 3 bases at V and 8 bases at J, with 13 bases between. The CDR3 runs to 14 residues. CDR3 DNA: TGTGCCAGCAGTTTTTTCACCGAGAGCGAAAAACTGTTTTTT. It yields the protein CASSFFTESEKLFF.

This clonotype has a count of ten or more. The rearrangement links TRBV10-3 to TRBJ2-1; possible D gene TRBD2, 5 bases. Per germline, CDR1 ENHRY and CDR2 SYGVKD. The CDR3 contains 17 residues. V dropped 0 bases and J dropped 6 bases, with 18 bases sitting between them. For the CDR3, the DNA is TGTGCCATCAGTGAGTCAGGTAGCGAGTCGAGTCTCAATGAGCAGTTCTTC. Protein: CAISESGSESSLNEQFF.